The 10 T cell receptor beta chains below come from one sample, sequenced in a study of neurological immune-mediated disorders. TCRdb independently ran MiXCR on the 5' RACE reads; one entry per CDR3 protein. The table lists around 48,000 distinct CDR3 sequences, around a tenth of them singletons, with 21% in the top ten. Sequencing was performed on PBMCs. The receptor source for this set is a woman aged 40 to 50 with HTLV-1-associated myelopathy (HAM/TSP).

This clonotype was seen ten or more times. The genes are TRBV5-1 and TRBJ2-2; 8 nucleotides align to TRBD1. The V gene's germline CDR1 is SGHRS and CDR2 YFSETQ. V trimming: 5 bases; J trimming: 1 base; junction bases outside the gene matches: 7. The CDR3 sequence is 16 residues long. The CDR3 region has the DNA TGCGCCAGCAGTATGGCCGGGACAGGGAACACCGGGGAGCTGTTTTTT. The encoded protein is CASSMAGTGNTGELFF.

This clonotype appeared many times. The V call is TRBV7-9, the J call TRBJ2-5, with D unclear. Germline loops: CDR1 SEHNR, CDR2 FQNEAQ (reference sequence). This CDR3 spans 14 amino acids. Trimming removed 5 bases at V and 4 bases at J, with 14 bases between. CDR3 sequence (DNA): TGTGCCAGCAGCAACCCCGGGCAGCCAGAGACCCAGTACTTC. The encoded protein is CASSNPGQPETQYF. The full variable domain, with the rest looked up from reference TRBV7-9 and TRBJ2-5, is DTGVSQNPRHKITKRGQNVTFRCDPISEHNRLYWYRQTLGQGPEFLTYFQNEAQLEKSRLLSDRFSAERPKGSFSTLEIQRTEQGDSAMYLCASSNPGQPETQYFGPGTRLLVL.

This clonotype was found many times. The chain has TRBV24-1 and TRBJ2-1; 9 bases line up with TRBD2. The CDR3 covers 13 residues. V lost 9 bases to trimming and J lost 9 bases; unmatched junction nucleotides: 8. Looked up from germline, CDR1 is KGHDR and CDR2 is SFDVKD. The CDR3 region is CATCGGGASEQFF. The CDR3 DNA is TGTGCCACCTGTGGCGGGGGGGCGTCTGAGCAGTTCTTC.

This clonotype was found many times. This rearrangement joins TRBV12-3 or TRBV12-4 to TRBJ2-1, with TRBD2 identical over 7 bases. The V and J ends lost 5 bases and 14 bases, in that order; junction bases with no gene match: 6. The CDR3 is 11 residues long. The CDR3 reads CASSPRGVEFF. The CDR3 nucleotides read TGTGCCAGCAGTCCCCGGGGGGTGGAGTTCTTC.

In its sample, this clonotype was seen many times. This chain links TRBV4-3 with TRBJ1-6, with D perhaps TRBD1 (6 bases). Germline V gene data show CDR1 as LGHNA and CDR2 as YSLEER. The CDR3 length is 14 residues. The V end was cut by 4 bases, the J end by 7 bases, with 11 bases between. CDR3 bases: TGCGCCAGCAGCCCCTCTACAGGGAATTCACCCCTCCACTTT. It is translated as CASSPSTGNSPLHF.

This clonotype occurred many times. The chain combines TRBV29-1 with TRBJ2-3, with 8 nucleotides matching TRBD2. The CDR3 totals 16 residues. Germline-derived CDR1 and CDR2 are SQVTM and ANQGSEA. The ends lost 1 base at V and 7 bases at J; junction bases unmatched: 13. CDR3 in DNA: TGCAGCGTTGAAGTTAAGCGGGAGCTAATAATCTATACGCAGTATTTT. It codes for CSVEVKRELIIYTQYF.

Of note for this clonotype: The germline gene is not matched at one end of the junction; a read error may be the cause. The chain links TRBV10-3 to TRBJ1-6; no definite D call. Germline values: CDR1 ENHRY, CDR2 SYGVKD. The CDR3 extends over 14 amino acids. CDR3 amino acids: CSISDGNNNSPLHF. Written as DNA, the CDR3 is TGTTCCATCAGTGATGGCAATAATAATTCACCCCTCCACTTT.

In its sample, this clonotype was seen many times. The J gene is TRBJ2-3, the V gene TRBV12-3 or TRBV12-4; D unresolved. The CDR3 totals 13 residues. Trimming stripped 8 bases from V and 2 bases from J, with 11 bases between. For the CDR3, the DNA is TGTGCCAGCCGGGCGGACCTCACAGATACGCAGTATTTT. Protein sequence: CASRADLTDTQYF.

This clonotype was recorded many times. The chain employs TRBV5-5 and TRBJ1-5; D possibly corresponds to TRBD1 (5 bases). CDR1 is SGHKS, CDR2 YYEKEE, per germline (reference sequence). With 4 bases removed from V and 7 bases from J, the gap between germline ends came to 9 bases. CDR3 size: 12 residues. CDR3 loop: CASSPQGQPQHF. CDR3 bases: TGTGCCAGCAGCCCGCAGGGCCAGCCCCAGCATTTT.

This clonotype was picked up many times. The gene calls are TRBV7-6 and TRBJ1-5; D call uncertain. The CDR3 spans 15 residues. V lost 5 bases to trimming and J lost 6 bases, with 17 bases between them. CDR1 is SGHVS, CDR2 FNYEAQ, per germline. DNA of the CDR3: TGTGCCAGCAGCCTCGGCTTCGGAGGGAGTCAGCCCCAGCATTTT. Amino acid sequence: CASSLGFGGSQPQHF.